This TCR beta chain was profiled in a study of T cells in Graves' hyperthyroidism and ophthalmopathy. Trimming cost V 6 bases and J 5 bases, with 10 bases left between them. The CDR3 is 13 residues long. This clonotype came up a few times. Using RNA transcripts as the source, TCR beta CDR3 regions were amplified. Researchers ran a first-round RT-PCR on the TCR CDR3 using the HTBI primer set. TCRdb re-derived calls from the multiplex PCR reads in MiXCR, one entry per CDR3 protein. Here the sample spans about 720,000 distinct CDR3 sequences, approximately 18% being singletons. Sequencing was carried out using blood. The chain combines TRBV12-3 or TRBV12-4 with TRBJ1-4; D is uncertain. The receptor's source is a woman aged 45-59 years with Graves' hyperthyroidism that later progressed to Graves' ophthalmopathy. This CDR3 is CASSALVNEKLFF. In nucleotides, the CDR3 is TGTGCCAGCAGCGCACTGGTGAATGAAAAACTGTTTTTT.